These T cell receptor beta chains were read from a single sample in a study of T-cell reconstitution after alpha-beta-depleted transplantation in children. TCRdb reprocessed the PCR reads via MiXCR and lists one record per CDR3 protein. There are fewer than 500,000 distinct CDR3 sequences in the sample; 43% occur only once, and 27% lies in the top ten. Here the sequenced sample was PBMCs, taken before TCRalphabeta/CD19-depleted stem cell transplant. The receptors come from a girl aged 2 to 10 with aplastic anemia, due to receive a stem cell transplant. CDR3s include the opening cysteine and the closing phenylalanine or tryptophan. The order of the fields is V gene, clone size, J gene, D gene, CDR3 protein, CDR3 DNA. D genes are given only for firm matches. Clone size is given for some rows only: seen once, a few or many times, or a class if the clone is expanded.

v_call: TRBV5-1
clone_size: .
j_call: TRBJ1-2
d_call: TRBD1
cdr3_aa: CASSQARQGVRGYTF
cdr3_nt: TGCGCCAGCAGCCAAGCCAGACAGGGAGTGCGTGGCTACACCTTC

v_call: TRBV6-5
clone_size: few
j_call: TRBJ1-1
d_call: .
cdr3_aa: CASSSTSENTEAFF
cdr3_nt: TGTGCCAGCAGTTCAACCTCGGAGAACACTGAAGCTTTCTTT

v_call: TRBV28
clone_size: many
j_call: TRBJ1-6
d_call: .
cdr3_aa: CASSLFGGDNSPLHF
cdr3_nt: TGTGCCAGCAGTTTATTCGGGGGAGATAATTCACCCCTCCACTTT

v_call: TRBV12-3/TRBV12-4
clone_size: .
j_call: TRBJ2-5
d_call: .
cdr3_aa: CASSLARTGQETQYF
cdr3_nt: TGTGCCAGCAGTTTAGCGCGAACAGGGCAAGAGACCCAGTACTTC

v_call: TRBV29-1
clone_size: few
j_call: TRBJ2-2
d_call: TRBD1
cdr3_aa: CSAGTDYTGELFF
cdr3_nt: TGCAGCGCCGGGACAGATTACACCGGGGAGCTGTTTTTT

v_call: TRBV6-2/TRBV6-3
clone_size: few
j_call: TRBJ2-7
d_call: .
cdr3_aa: CASSYSIRQHGYEQYF
cdr3_nt: TGTGCCAGCAGTTACTCCATTAGGCAGCACGGCTACGAGCAGTACTTC

v_call: TRBV20-1
clone_size: few
j_call: TRBJ2-1
d_call: .
cdr3_aa: CSARAETGSNEQFF
cdr3_nt: TGCAGTGCTAGGGCCGAAACGGGAAGCAATGAGCAGTTCTTC

v_call: TRBV28
clone_size: many
j_call: TRBJ1-5
d_call: .
cdr3_aa: CASSPWDKSQPQHF
cdr3_nt: TGTGCCAGCAGTCCCTGGGACAAGTCCCAGCCCCAGCATTTT

v_call: TRBV23-1
clone_size: .
j_call: TRBJ2-1
d_call: TRBD1
cdr3_aa: CASSRGDSLDIRSYNEQFF
cdr3_nt: TGCGCCAGCAGCCGTGGGGACAGTCTCGACATCCGCTCCTACAATGAGCAGTTCTTC

v_call: TRBV18
clone_size: many
j_call: TRBJ1-1
d_call: .
cdr3_aa: CASSPPVAGTEAFF
cdr3_nt: TGTGCCAGCTCACCACCGGTAGCGGGCACTGAAGCTTTCTTT

v_call: TRBV19
clone_size: few
j_call: TRBJ1-1
d_call: .
cdr3_aa: CASMADRLMNTEAFF
cdr3_nt: TGTGCCAGTATGGCGGACAGATTGATGAACACTGAAGCTTTCTTT

v_call: TRBV5-1
clone_size: .
j_call: TRBJ1-2
d_call: .
cdr3_aa: CASSPGLGMTGYTF
cdr3_nt: TGCGCCAGCAGCCCCGGGCTGGGCATGACTGGCTACACCTTC

v_call: TRBV29-1
clone_size: few
j_call: TRBJ2-7
d_call: .
cdr3_aa: CSVQAPYEQYF
cdr3_nt: TGCAGCGTACAGGCGCCCTACGAGCAGTACTTC

v_call: TRBV11-1
clone_size: .
j_call: TRBJ2-6
d_call: .
cdr3_aa: CASSLVLSLRQASGANVLTF
cdr3_nt: TGTGCCAGCAGCTTAGTACTCTCCCTCCGACAGGCCTCTGGGGCCAACGTCCTGACTTTC

v_call: TRBV20-1
clone_size: .
j_call: TRBJ1-6
d_call: .
cdr3_aa: CSARSLFGGRNSPLHF
cdr3_nt: TGCAGTGCTAGGAGCCTCTTTGGGGGACGTAATTCACCCCTCCACTTT

v_call: TRBV10-3
clone_size: .
j_call: TRBJ1-6
d_call: .
cdr3_aa: CAISEDVRDSPLHF
cdr3_nt: TGTGCCATCAGTGAGGACGTCCGGGATTCACCCCTCCACTTT

v_call: TRBV28
clone_size: many
j_call: TRBJ1-1
d_call: TRBD1
cdr3_aa: CASSLFAGTGEGAFF
cdr3_nt: TGTGCCAGCAGTCTCTTCGCCGGGACAGGGGAAGGAGCTTTCTTT

v_call: TRBV10-1
clone_size: .
j_call: TRBJ1-2
d_call: .
cdr3_aa: CASSESGGGYGYTF
cdr3_nt: TGCGCCAGCAGTGAGTCGGGGGGCGGGTATGGCTACACCTTC

v_call: TRBV6-4
clone_size: .
j_call: TRBJ2-1
d_call: .
cdr3_aa: CASSDLTGEEQFF
cdr3_nt: TGTGCCAGCAGTGACTTAACTGGGGAAGAGCAGTTCTTC

v_call: TRBV6-2/TRBV6-3
clone_size: many
j_call: TRBJ2-1
d_call: .
cdr3_aa: CASSYPPEFF
cdr3_nt: TGTGCCAGCAGTTACCCCCCCGAGTTCTTC

v_call: TRBV2
clone_size: few
j_call: TRBJ1-1
d_call: .
cdr3_aa: CASNQEGEAFF
cdr3_nt: TGTGCCAGCAACCAAGAGGGTGAAGCTTTCTTT

v_call: TRBV20-1
clone_size: .
j_call: TRBJ1-4
d_call: .
cdr3_aa: CSARSGGTNEKLFF
cdr3_nt: TGCAGTGCTAGAAGTGGGGGTACTAATGAAAAACTGTTTTTT

v_call: TRBV6-2/TRBV6-3
clone_size: few
j_call: TRBJ2-7
d_call: .
cdr3_aa: CASSYGAPLRYEQYF
cdr3_nt: TGTGCCAGCAGTTACGGGGCCCCCCTACGGTACGAGCAGTACTTC

v_call: TRBV7-9
clone_size: .
j_call: TRBJ2-7
d_call: .
cdr3_aa: CASSPEVYIHEQYF
cdr3_nt: TGTGCCAGCAGCCCAGAGGTCTACATCCACGAGCAGTACTTC

v_call: TRBV7-3
clone_size: .
j_call: TRBJ2-7
d_call: TRBD2
cdr3_aa: CASSFPSGGTYEQYF
cdr3_nt: TGTGCCAGCAGCTTCCCTAGCGGGGGGACTTACGAGCAGTACTTC

v_call: TRBV19
clone_size: many
j_call: TRBJ2-1
d_call: TRBD2
cdr3_aa: CASSPGTTTEQFF
cdr3_nt: TGTGCCAGTAGTCCCGGGACTACAACGGAGCAGTTCTTC

v_call: TRBV10-1
clone_size: .
j_call: TRBJ2-1
d_call: .
cdr3_aa: CASSDLGAGEQFF
cdr3_nt: TGCGCCAGCAGTGACTTGGGGGCCGGGGAGCAGTTCTTC

v_call: TRBV10-3
clone_size: .
j_call: TRBJ2-7
d_call: .
cdr3_aa: CAIRGDSSGDEQYF
cdr3_nt: TGTGCCATCAGGGGGGACTCGTCCGGGGATGAGCAGTACTTC

v_call: TRBV7-2
clone_size: once
j_call: TRBJ2-4
d_call: TRBD2
cdr3_aa: CASSLDASGARIQYF
cdr3_nt: TGTGCCAGCAGCTTAGATGCTAGCGGGGCTAGGATTCAGTACTTC

v_call: TRBV7-9
clone_size: .
j_call: TRBJ2-1
d_call: TRBD2
cdr3_aa: CASSLAVGGGFYNEQFF
cdr3_nt: TGTGCCAGCAGCTTAGCCGTCGGCGGGGGTTTCTACAATGAGCAGTTCTTC

v_call: TRBV5-6
clone_size: .
j_call: TRBJ1-1
d_call: .
cdr3_aa: CARSLVGYFEAFF
cdr3_nt: TGTGCCCGCAGCTTGGTGGGGTACTTTGAAGCTTTCTTT

v_call: TRBV5-1
clone_size: .
j_call: TRBJ1-4
d_call: TRBD1
cdr3_aa: CASSQGQGYEKLFF
cdr3_nt: TGCGCCAGCAGCCAGGGACAGGGGTATGAAAAACTGTTTTTT

v_call: TRBV20-1
clone_size: .
j_call: TRBJ1-5
d_call: TRBD1
cdr3_aa: CSARDLGQGLDQPQHF
cdr3_nt: TGCAGTGCTAGAGATCTAGGACAGGGTCTCGATCAGCCCCAGCATTTT

v_call: TRBV27
clone_size: .
j_call: TRBJ2-3
d_call: TRBD2
cdr3_aa: CASSGTSGPRTDTQYF
cdr3_nt: TGTGCCAGCAGTGGGACTAGCGGCCCACGCACAGATACGCAGTATTTT

v_call: TRBV28
clone_size: once
j_call: TRBJ2-3
d_call: .
cdr3_aa: CASSSIKRLGRTDTQYF
cdr3_nt: TGTGCCAGCAGCTCGATCAAAAGACTAGGGCGCACAGATACGCAGTATTTT

v_call: TRBV12-3/TRBV12-4
clone_size: once
j_call: TRBJ2-7
d_call: .
cdr3_aa: CASSLMSNYEQYF
cdr3_nt: TGTGCCAGCAGCTTAATGTCCAACTACGAGCAGTACTTC

v_call: TRBV18
clone_size: .
j_call: TRBJ1-2
d_call: .
cdr3_aa: CASSPPDGYGYTF
cdr3_nt: TGTGCCAGCTCACCACCGGACGGCTATGGCTACACCTTC

v_call: TRBV5-1
clone_size: .
j_call: TRBJ2-1
d_call: TRBD2
cdr3_aa: CASSGGADTTSGITSYNEQFF
cdr3_nt: TGCGCCAGCAGTGGAGGGGCCGATACTACTAGCGGGATCACCTCCTACAATGAGCAGTTCTTC

v_call: TRBV20-1
clone_size: many
j_call: TRBJ2-7
d_call: TRBD2
cdr3_aa: CSARGSTSGSSYEQYF
cdr3_nt: TGCAGTGCTAGAGGATCTACTAGCGGGAGCTCCTACGAGCAGTACTTC

v_call: TRBV11-2
clone_size: .
j_call: TRBJ2-1
d_call: TRBD2
cdr3_aa: CASSLRLAGYNEQFF
cdr3_nt: TGTGCCAGCAGCTTAAGGCTAGCGGGTTACAATGAGCAGTTCTTC

v_call: TRBV29-1
clone_size: few
j_call: TRBJ2-5
d_call: TRBD2
cdr3_aa: CSATRYGPAGASDVETQYF
cdr3_nt: TGCAGCGCTACCCGATATGGACCAGCGGGAGCCTCCGATGTGGAGACCCAGTACTTC

v_call: TRBV5-1
clone_size: .
j_call: TRBJ2-2
d_call: .
cdr3_aa: CASSLTEANTGELFF
cdr3_nt: TGCGCCAGCAGCTTGACCGAAGCGAACACCGGGGAGCTGTTTTTT

v_call: TRBV5-1
clone_size: .
j_call: TRBJ2-5
d_call: .
cdr3_aa: CASSLGMLGQETQYF
cdr3_nt: TGCGCCAGCAGCTTAGGGATGTTGGGGCAAGAGACCCAGTACTTC

v_call: TRBV28
clone_size: .
j_call: TRBJ2-3
d_call: .
cdr3_aa: CASSVYLGAGTDTQYF
cdr3_nt: TGTGCCAGCTCAGTTTACCTCGGGGCGGGCACAGATACGCAGTATTTT

v_call: TRBV7-3
clone_size: .
j_call: TRBJ1-2
d_call: TRBD1
cdr3_aa: CASSLTGGWNYYGYTF
cdr3_nt: TGTGCCAGCAGCTTAACAGGGGGCTGGAATTACTATGGCTACACCTTC

v_call: TRBV15
clone_size: .
j_call: TRBJ2-4
d_call: .
cdr3_aa: CATSRRGTKNIQYF
cdr3_nt: TGTGCCACCAGCAGACGGGGGACGAAAAACATTCAGTACTTC

v_call: TRBV29-1
clone_size: .
j_call: TRBJ2-7
d_call: .
cdr3_aa: CSVLLPGRIYEQYF
cdr3_nt: TGCAGCGTTCTCCTCCCAGGACGCATCTACGAGCAGTACTTC

v_call: TRBV12-3/TRBV12-4
clone_size: many
j_call: TRBJ2-3
d_call: .
cdr3_aa: CASSYLTRTDTQYF
cdr3_nt: TGTGCCAGCAGTTACTTGACACGCACAGATACGCAGTATTTT